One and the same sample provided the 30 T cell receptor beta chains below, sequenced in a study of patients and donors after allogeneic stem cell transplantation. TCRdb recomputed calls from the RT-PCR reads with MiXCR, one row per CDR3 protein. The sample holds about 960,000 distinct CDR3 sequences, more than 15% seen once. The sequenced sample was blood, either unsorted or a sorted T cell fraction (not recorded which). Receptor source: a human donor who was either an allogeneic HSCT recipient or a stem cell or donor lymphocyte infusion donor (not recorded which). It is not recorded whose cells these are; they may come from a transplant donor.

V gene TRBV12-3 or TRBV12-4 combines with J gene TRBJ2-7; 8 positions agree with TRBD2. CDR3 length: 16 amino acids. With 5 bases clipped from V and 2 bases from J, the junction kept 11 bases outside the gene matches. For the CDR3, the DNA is TGTGCCAGCAGTCCGGAACTAGCGGAGCGAACCTACGAGCAGTACTTC. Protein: CASSPELAERTYEQYF.

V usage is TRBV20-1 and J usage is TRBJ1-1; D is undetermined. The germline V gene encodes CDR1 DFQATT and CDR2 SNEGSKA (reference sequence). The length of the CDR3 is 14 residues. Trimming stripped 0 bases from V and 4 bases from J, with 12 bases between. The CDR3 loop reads CSARDEWSGTEAFF. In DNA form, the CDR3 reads TGCAGTGCTAGAGACGAGTGGTCCGGCACTGAAGCTTTCTTT.

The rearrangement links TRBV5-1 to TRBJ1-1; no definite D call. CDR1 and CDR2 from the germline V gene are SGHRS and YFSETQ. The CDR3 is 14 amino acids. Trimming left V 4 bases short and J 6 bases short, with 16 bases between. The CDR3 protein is CASSPGMGLAEAFF. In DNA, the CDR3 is TGCGCCAGCAGCCCCGGCATGGGTCTGGCTGAAGCTTTCTTT.

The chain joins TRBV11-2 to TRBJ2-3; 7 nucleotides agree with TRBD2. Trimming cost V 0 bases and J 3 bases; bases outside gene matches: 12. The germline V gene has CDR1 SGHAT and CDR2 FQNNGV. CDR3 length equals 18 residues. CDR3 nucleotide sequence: TGTGCCAGCAGCTTAGATAGTTACGCGGGAGAGGTTACAGATACGCAGTATTTT. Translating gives CASSLDSYAGEVTDTQYF.

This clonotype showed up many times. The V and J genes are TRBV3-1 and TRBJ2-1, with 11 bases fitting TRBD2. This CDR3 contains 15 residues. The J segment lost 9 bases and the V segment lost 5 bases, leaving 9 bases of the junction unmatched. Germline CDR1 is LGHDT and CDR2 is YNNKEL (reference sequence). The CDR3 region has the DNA TGTGCCAGCAGCTTTAGCGGGAGGGCCCCCGGTGAGCAGTTCTTC. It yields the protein CASSFSGRAPGEQFF.

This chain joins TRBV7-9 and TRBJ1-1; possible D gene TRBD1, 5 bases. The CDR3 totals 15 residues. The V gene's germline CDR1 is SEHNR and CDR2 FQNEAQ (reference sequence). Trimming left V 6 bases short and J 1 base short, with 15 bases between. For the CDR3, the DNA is TGTGCCAGCAGGTTTAAGGACAAAACGAACACTGAAGCTTTCTTT. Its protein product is CASRFKDKTNTEAFF.

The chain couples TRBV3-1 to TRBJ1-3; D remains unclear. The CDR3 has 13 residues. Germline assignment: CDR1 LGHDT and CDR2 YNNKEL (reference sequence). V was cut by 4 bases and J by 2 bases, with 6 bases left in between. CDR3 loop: CASSPYTGNTIYF. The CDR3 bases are TGTGCCAGCAGCCCGTACACTGGAAACACCATATATTTT.

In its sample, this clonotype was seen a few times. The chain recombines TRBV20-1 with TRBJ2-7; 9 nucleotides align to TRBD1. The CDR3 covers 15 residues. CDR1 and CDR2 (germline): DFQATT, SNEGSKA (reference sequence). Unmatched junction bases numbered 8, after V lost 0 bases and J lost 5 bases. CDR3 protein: CSARDSQDRGHEQYF. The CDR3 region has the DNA TGCAGTGCTAGAGATAGTCAGGACAGGGGCCACGAGCAGTACTTC.

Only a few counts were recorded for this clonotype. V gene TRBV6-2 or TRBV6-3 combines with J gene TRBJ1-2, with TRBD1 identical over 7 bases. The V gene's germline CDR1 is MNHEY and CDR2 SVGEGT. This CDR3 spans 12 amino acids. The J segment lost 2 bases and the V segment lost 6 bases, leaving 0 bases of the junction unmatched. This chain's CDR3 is CASRGQNYGYTF. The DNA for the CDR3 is TGTGCCAGCAGGGGACAGAACTATGGCTACACCTTC.

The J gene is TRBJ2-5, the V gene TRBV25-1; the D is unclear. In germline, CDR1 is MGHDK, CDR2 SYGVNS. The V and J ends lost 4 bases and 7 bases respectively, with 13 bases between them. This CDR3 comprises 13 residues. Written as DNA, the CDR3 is TGTGCCAGCAGTGTTCTGGCCGGCCCGACCCAGTACTTC. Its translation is CASSVLAGPTQYF.

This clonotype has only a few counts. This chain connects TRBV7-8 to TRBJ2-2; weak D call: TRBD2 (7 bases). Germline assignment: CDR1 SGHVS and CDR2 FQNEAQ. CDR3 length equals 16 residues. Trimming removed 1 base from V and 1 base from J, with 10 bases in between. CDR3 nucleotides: TGTGCCAGCAGCTTAGGGGGGGGCCGGAACACCGGGGAGCTGTTTTTT. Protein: CASSLGGGRNTGELFF.

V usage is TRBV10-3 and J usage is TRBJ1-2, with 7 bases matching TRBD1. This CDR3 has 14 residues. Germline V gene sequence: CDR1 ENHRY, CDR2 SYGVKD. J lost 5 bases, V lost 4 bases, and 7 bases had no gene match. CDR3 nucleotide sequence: TGTGCCATCAGTGGGGGACAGCGAATTTATGGCTACACCTTC. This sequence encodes CAISGGQRIYGYTF.

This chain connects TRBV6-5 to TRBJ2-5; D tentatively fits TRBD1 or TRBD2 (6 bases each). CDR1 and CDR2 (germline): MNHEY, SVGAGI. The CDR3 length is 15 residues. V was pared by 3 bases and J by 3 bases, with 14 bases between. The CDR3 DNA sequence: TGTGCCAGCAGTTATGCCCGAGGGGGGAAAGAGACCCAGTACTTC. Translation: CASSYARGGKETQYF.

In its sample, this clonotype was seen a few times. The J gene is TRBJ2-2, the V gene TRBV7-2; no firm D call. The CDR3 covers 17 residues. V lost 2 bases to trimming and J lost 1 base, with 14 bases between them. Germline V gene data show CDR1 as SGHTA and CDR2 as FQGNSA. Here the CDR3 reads CASSLPLSSGNTGELFF. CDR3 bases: TGTGCCAGCAGCTTACCGCTATCTTCCGGGAACACCGGGGAGCTGTTTTTT.

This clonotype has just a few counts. In nucleotides, the CDR3 is TGTGCCTGGAGCCAAGGACTTCAAGAGACCCAGTACTTC. This encodes CAWSQGLQETQYF. This chain joins TRBV30 and TRBJ2-5, with D maybe TRBD2 (5 bases). The CDR3 is made up of 13 amino acids. Trimming stripped 3 bases from V and 2 bases from J, with 10 bases between. Germline CDR1 GTSNPN, CDR2 SVGIG (reference sequence). Looking up the rest from reference TRBV30 and TRBJ2-5 gives the full variable domain: SQTIHQWPATLVQPVGSPLSLECTVEGTSNPNLYWYRQAAGRGLQLLFYSVGIGQISSEVPQNLSASRPQDRQFILSSKKLLLSDSGFYLCAWSQGLQETQYFGPGTRLLVL.

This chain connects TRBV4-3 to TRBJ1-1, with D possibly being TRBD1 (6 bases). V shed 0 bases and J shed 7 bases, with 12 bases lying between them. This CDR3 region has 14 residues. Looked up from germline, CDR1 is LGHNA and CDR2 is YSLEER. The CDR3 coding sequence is TGCGCCAGCAGCCAAGAATCGGGGGCGAGTGAAGCTTTCTTT. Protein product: CASSQESGASEAFF.

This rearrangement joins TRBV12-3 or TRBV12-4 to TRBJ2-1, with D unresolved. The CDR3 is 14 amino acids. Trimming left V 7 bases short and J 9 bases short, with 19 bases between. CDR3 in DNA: TGTGCCAGCAAGGCCAGCCCGACAAAGGGTGAGCAGTTCTTC. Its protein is CASKASPTKGEQFF.

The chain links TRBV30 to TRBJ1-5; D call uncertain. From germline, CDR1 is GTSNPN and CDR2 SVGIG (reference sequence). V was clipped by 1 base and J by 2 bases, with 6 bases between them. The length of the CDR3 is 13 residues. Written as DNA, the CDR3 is TGTGCCTGGAGTGCGGGTGGCAATCAGCCCCAGCATTTT. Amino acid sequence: CAWSAGGNQPQHF.

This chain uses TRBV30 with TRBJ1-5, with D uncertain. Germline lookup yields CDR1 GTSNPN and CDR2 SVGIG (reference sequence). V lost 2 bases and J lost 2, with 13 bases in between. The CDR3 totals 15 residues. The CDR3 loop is CAWSPGPRGNQPQHF. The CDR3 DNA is TGTGCCTGGAGTCCTGGGCCCCGCGGCAATCAGCCCCAGCATTTT.

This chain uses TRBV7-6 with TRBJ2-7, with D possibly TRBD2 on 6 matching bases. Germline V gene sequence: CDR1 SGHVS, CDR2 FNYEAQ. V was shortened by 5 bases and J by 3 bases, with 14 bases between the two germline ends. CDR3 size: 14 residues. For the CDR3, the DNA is TGTGCCAGCAGCGCCCGGGGTAGCGGCTACGAGCAGTACTTC. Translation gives CASSARGSGYEQYF.

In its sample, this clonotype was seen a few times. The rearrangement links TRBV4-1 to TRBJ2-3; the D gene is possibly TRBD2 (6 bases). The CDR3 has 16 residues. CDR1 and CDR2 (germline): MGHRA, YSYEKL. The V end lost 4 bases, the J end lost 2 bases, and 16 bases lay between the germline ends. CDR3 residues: CASSPDAAGLTDTQYF. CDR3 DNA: TGCGCCAGCAGCCCAGATGCGGCGGGGCTCACAGATACGCAGTATTTT.

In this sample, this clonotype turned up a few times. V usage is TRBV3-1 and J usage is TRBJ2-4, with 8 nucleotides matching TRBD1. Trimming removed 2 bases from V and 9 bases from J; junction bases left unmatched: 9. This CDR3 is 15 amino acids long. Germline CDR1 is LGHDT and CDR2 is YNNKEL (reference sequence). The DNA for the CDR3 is TGTGCCAGCAGCCAATCGGACAGGGATGGTGCCATTCAGTACTTC. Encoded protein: CASSQSDRDGAIQYF.

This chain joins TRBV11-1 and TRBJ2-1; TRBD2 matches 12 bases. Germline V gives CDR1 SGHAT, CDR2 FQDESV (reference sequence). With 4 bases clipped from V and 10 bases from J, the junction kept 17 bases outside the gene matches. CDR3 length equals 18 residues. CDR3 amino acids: CASSSRRGQLAGGREQFF. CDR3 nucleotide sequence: TGTGCCAGCAGCTCTCGTCGGGGACAGCTAGCGGGGGGGAGAGAGCAGTTCTTC.

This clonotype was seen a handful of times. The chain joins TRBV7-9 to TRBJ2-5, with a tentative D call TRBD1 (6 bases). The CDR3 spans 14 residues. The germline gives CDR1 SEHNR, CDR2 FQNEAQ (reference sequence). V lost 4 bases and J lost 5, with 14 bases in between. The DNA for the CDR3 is TGTGCCAGCAGCTCTACAGGGAAAATGGAGACCCAGTACTTC. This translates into CASSSTGKMETQYF.

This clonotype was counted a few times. The CDR3 bases are TGTGCCACCAAGAGTCTCGACAGGCGTCCCTCTGGAAACACCATATATTTT. This codes for CATKSLDRRPSGNTIYF. The chain employs TRBV15 and TRBJ1-3; the D gene is possibly TRBD1 (6 bases). The CDR3 contains 17 residues. The germline gives CDR1 LNHNV, CDR2 YYDKDF (reference sequence). Trimming took off 7 bases at V and 0 bases at J, with 19 bases between the two ends.

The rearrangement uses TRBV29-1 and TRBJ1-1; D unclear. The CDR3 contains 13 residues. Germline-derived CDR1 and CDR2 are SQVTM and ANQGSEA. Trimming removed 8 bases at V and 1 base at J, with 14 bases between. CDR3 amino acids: CSMMRATNTEAFF. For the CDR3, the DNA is TGCAGCATGATGCGGGCTACGAACACTGAAGCTTTCTTT. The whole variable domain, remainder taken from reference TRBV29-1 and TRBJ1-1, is SAVISQKPSRDICQRGTSLTIQCQVDSQVTMMFWYRQQPGQSLTLIATANQGSEATYESGFVIDKFPISRPNLTFSTLTVSNMSPEDSSIYLCSMMRATNTEAFFGQGTRLTVV.

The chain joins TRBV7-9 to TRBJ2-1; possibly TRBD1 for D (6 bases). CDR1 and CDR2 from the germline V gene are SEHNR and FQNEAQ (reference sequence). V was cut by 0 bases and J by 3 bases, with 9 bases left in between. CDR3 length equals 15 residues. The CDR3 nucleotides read TGTGCCAGCAGCTTAGCACAGGGATTCTACAATGAGCAGTTCTTC. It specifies CASSLAQGFYNEQFF.

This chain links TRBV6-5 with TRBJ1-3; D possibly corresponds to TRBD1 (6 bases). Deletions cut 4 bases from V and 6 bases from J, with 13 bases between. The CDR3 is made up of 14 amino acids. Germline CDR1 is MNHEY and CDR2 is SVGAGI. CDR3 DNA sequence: TGTGCCAGCAGTTGGACGGGGGCGGAAAACACCATATATTTT. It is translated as CASSWTGAENTIYF.

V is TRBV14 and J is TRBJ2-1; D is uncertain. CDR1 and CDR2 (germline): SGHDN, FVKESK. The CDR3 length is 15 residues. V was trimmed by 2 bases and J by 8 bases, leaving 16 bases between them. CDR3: CASSQQPPPLDEQFF. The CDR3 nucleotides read TGTGCCAGCAGCCAACAACCCCCCCCTTTGGATGAGCAGTTCTTC. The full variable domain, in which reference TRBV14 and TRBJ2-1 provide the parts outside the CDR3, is EAGVTQFPSHSVIEKGQTVTLRCDPISGHDNLYWYRRVMGKEIKFLLHFVKESKQDESGMPNNRFLAERTGGTYSTLKVQPAELEDSGVYFCASSQQPPPLDEQFFGPGTRLTVL.

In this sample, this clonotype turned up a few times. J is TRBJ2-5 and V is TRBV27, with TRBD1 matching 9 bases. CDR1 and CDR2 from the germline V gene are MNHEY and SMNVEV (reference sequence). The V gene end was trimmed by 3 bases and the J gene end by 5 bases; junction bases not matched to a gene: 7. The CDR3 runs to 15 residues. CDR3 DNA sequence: TGTGCCAGCAGTTTTGGGACAGGGTCCCGGGAGACCCAGTACTTC. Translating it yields CASSFGTGSRETQYF.